This T cell receptor (beta chain) appears in the sequencing data of a study of beta chain features in type 1 diabetes. The investigators reverse transcribed all of the isolated RNA, so they sequenced expressed TCRB transcripts. Profiling relied on immunoSEQ multiplex PCR, and the TCRdb table lists in-frame clones only, not all of them. The sample lists some 22,000 clones; 60% to 80% were seen once. Germline V gene lookup returns CDR1 MNHEY and CDR2 SMNVEV (reference sequence). V was trimmed by 11 bases and J by 1 base, leaving 14 bases between them. CDR3 size: 13 residues. Sampling consisted of one heparinised blood draw per donor, averaging about 110 mL.

The sample taken for sequencing was Tregs from blood. The TCR sequence derives from a woman in her thirties or forties in good health. This rearrangement joins TRBV27 to TRBJ1-1; a weak D match, TRBD1 (5 bases). Here the CDR3 DNA reads TGTGCCTGCAATCGAGGACAGAACACTGAAGCTTTCTTT. Protein: CACNRGQNTEAFF.